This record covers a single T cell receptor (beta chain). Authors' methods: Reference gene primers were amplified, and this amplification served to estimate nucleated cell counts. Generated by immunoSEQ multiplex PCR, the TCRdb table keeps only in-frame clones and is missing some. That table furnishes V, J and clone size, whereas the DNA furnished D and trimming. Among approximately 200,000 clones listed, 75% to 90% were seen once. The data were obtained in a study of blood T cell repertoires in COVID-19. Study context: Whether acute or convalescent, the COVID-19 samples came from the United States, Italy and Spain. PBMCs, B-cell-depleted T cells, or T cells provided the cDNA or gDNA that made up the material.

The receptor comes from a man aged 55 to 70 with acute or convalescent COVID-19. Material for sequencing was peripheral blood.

CDR3 in amino acids: CASSDPGQGGTEAFF. In DNA, the CDR3 is TGTGCCAGCAGTGACCCGGGACAGGGAGGCACTGAAGCTTTCTTT. V is TRBV27 and J is TRBJ1-1; 9 bases line up with TRBD1. Trimming removed 5 bases from V and 4 bases from J; junction bases left unmatched: 8. Germline CDR1 MNHEY, CDR2 SMNVEV (reference sequence). The CDR3 runs 15 residues.